A single sample is the source of the 12 T cell receptor beta chains below, sequenced in a study of blood T cells in healthy people across ages. A second PCR of about 6 to 11 cycles used a sample-barcoded 5' primer and a J-beta primer mix. TCRdb fed the 5' RACE reads into MiXCR, producing one record per CDR3 protein. Among about 1.4 million distinct CDR3 sequences listed, approximately 60% were seen once. The sample was blood. The receptors come from a man aged 18 to 29 in good health.

J is TRBJ2-1 and V is TRBV12-5; 9 nucleotides align to TRBD2. The CDR3 sequence is 16 residues long. In germline, CDR1 is LGHNT, CDR2 FRNRAP. CDR3 amino acids: CATETNSGGDYNEQFF. CDR3 nucleotides: TGTGCCACGGAGACCAATAGCGGGGGCGATTATAATGAGCAGTTCTTC.

Comment on this clonotype: This clone may be a read error of a much larger clone one base away. The rearrangement joins TRBV5-1 to TRBJ2-3; D remains ambiguous. Germline-derived CDR1 and CDR2 are SGHRS and YFSETQ. The CDR3 consists of 16 residues. Here the CDR3 DNA reads TGCGCCAGCAACTTGGATGGCAGCCGCCTCGCCCATACGCAGTATTTT. It specifies CASNLDGSRLAHTQYF. Full variable domain (remainder filled in from reference TRBV5-1 and TRBJ2-3): KAGVTQTPRYLIKTRGQQVTLSCSPISGHRSVSWYQQTPGQGLQFLFEYFSETQRNKGNFPGRFSGRQFSNSRSEMNVSTLELGDSALYLCASNLDGSRLAHTQYFGPGTRLTVL.

The chain joins TRBV3-1 to TRBJ1-1, with D perhaps matching TRBD1 (5 bases). Trimming pared 5 bases from V and 1 base from J, leaving 23 bases between. The CDR3 covers 18 residues. CDR1 and CDR2 (germline): LGHDT, YNNKEL (reference sequence). CDR3 region: CASSKNGGVFRENTEAFF. CDR3 in DNA: TGTGCCAGCAGCAAAAACGGGGGGGTTTTTAGAGAGAACACTGAAGCTTTCTTT.

The V gene is TRBV24-1, the J gene TRBJ2-2; 8 positions match TRBD1. V trimming: 10 bases; J trimming: 1 base; junction bases outside the gene matches: 7. The CDR3 has 15 amino acids. Germline CDR1 and CDR2: KGHDR and SFDVKD. The CDR3 bases are TGTGCCACTAGTCCCGGGACAGGGAACACCGGGGAGCTGTTTTTT. Protein sequence: CATSPGTGNTGELFF.

The chain uses TRBV28 and TRBJ2-4; 8 bases are shared with TRBD1. V shed 1 base, J shed 6 bases, and the junction held 5 bases outside the gene matches. Germline-derived CDR1 and CDR2 are MDHEN and SYDVKM. The CDR3 totals 15 residues. Written as DNA, the CDR3 is TGTGCCAGCAGTTTATTTGGACAGGGTCTAAACATTCAGTACTTC. Amino acid sequence: CASSLFGQGLNIQYF.

This clonotype was detected a few times. The chain couples TRBV15 to TRBJ2-7; D not resolved. The CDR3 contains 14 residues. Germline loops: CDR1 LNHNV, CDR2 YYDKDF (reference sequence). V lost 0 bases to trimming and J lost 0 bases, with 6 bases between them. This CDR3 is CATSRDGGSYEQYF. CDR3 in DNA: TGTGCCACCAGCAGAGATGGTGGCTCCTACGAGCAGTACTTC.

The chain employs TRBV11-2 and TRBJ2-2; TRBD1 might be the D (5 bases). The CDR3 sequence is 15 residues long. Per germline, CDR1 SGHAT and CDR2 FQNNGV. Trimming cost V 5 bases and J 3 bases, with 13 bases left between them. The chain's CDR3 is CASSRQPEYTGELFF. The CDR3, as DNA: TGTGCCAGCAGCCGACAGCCGGAGTACACCGGGGAGCTGTTTTTT. Full variable domain (outside the CDR3, taken from reference TRBV11-2 and TRBJ2-2): EAGVAQSPRYKIIEKRQSVAFWCNPISGHATLYWYQQILGQGPKLLIQFQNNGVVDDSQLPKDRFSAERLKGVDSTLKIQPAKLEDSAVYLCASSRQPEYTGELFFGEGSRLTVL.

The CDR3 loop is CASSAVGPRGYTF. CDR3 nucleotides: TGTGCCAGCAGCGCCGTCGGGCCTCGAGGCTACACCTTC. V and J are TRBV7-9 and TRBJ1-2; D gene ambiguous. V was pared by 5 bases and J by 8 bases, with 15 bases between. This CDR3 has 13 residues. Per the germline V gene, CDR1 is SEHNR and CDR2 is FQNEAQ (reference sequence).

J is TRBJ1-4 and V is TRBV6-5; D might be TRBD1 (6 bases). Per the germline V gene, CDR1 is MNHEY and CDR2 is SVGAGI. The ends were cut back, 5 bases at V and 3 bases at J, with 13 bases in the middle. The length of the CDR3 is 15 residues. The CDR3 bases are TGTGCCAGCAGTGCGTACAGGGTAGCTAATGAAAAACTGTTTTTT. Its translation is CASSAYRVANEKLFF.

This sequence joins TRBV6-2 or TRBV6-3 and TRBJ2-1, with D possibly TRBD2 on 6 matching bases. The CDR3 is 15 amino acids. Looked up from germline, CDR1 is MNHEY and CDR2 is SVGEGT. V lost 2 bases and J lost 6, with 14 bases in between. CDR3 region: CASSYHFWGVNEQFF. CDR3 nucleotides: TGTGCCAGCAGTTACCACTTTTGGGGGGTCAATGAGCAGTTCTTC.

J is TRBJ2-3 and V is TRBV15; no definite D call. CDR1 is LNHNV, CDR2 YYDKDF, per germline (reference sequence). Between the trimmed V and J ends, which lost 0 bases and 7 bases, there was a span of 5 bases. The CDR3 covers 12 residues. The CDR3, as DNA: TGTGCCACCAGCAGAGAGGGGAATACGCAGTATTTT. Translation: CATSREGNTQYF.

This clonotype was seen only a few times. The rearrangement joins TRBV7-2 to TRBJ1-6, with D uncertain. The CDR3 consists of 14 residues. V was pared by 2 bases and J by 14 bases, with 16 bases between. The germline V gene has CDR1 SGHTA and CDR2 FQGNSA. The CDR3 protein is CASSLRSRVGTLHF. The CDR3 DNA reads as TGTGCCAGCAGCTTACGTTCAAGGGTGGGGACCCTCCACTTT.